This TCR beta chain was sequenced during a study of cytomegalovirus exposure and HLA in healthy donors. Comments on this clone: Its target is not known.

Overall study results and limits: CMV antigen specificity was confirmed in vitro for a few CMV-associated chains.

Sequenced by immunoSEQ multiplex PCR; TCRdb stores in-frame clones only, minus some. The sample yields 250,000 to 400,000 clones, 88% seen once. Germline-derived CDR1 and CDR2 are MNHNS and SASEGT. This CDR3 has 16 amino acids. Trimming took 0 bases from V and 2 from J; bases not matched to a gene: 4. The roughly 120-subject validation cohort, separate from the 666-subject first cohort, included the donors. This TCR was recovered from a man aged 25-40 years in good health and CMV-seronegative. Source material: PBMCs. The chain is built from TRBV6-1 and TRBJ1-5; the match to TRBD1 covers 7 bases. The CDR3 spells CASSEALGTGNQPQHF. For the CDR3, the DNA is TGTGCCAGCAGTGAAGCGCTTGGGACAGGCAATCAGCCCCAGCATTTT.